A single sample is the source of the 27 T cell receptor beta chains below, sequenced in a study of T cell responses to AZD1222 COVID-19 vaccine. Repertoires were generated with immunoSEQ multiplex PCR, while TCRdb's copy carries only in-frame clones and drops some. Of around 150,000 clones listed, around 90% are singletons. This material consisted of peripheral blood, taken on day 0 of AZD1222 vaccination. All receptors come from an adult in good health.

V usage is TRBV28 and J usage is TRBJ1-1, with TRBD1 matching over 8 bases. Germline assignment: CDR1 MDHEN and CDR2 SYDVKM. The V and J ends lost 3 bases and 4 bases, in that order; junction bases with no gene match: 4. The CDR3 is 14 residues long. Here the CDR3 reads CASSFPTGATEAFF. CDR3 coding DNA: TGTGCCAGCAGTTTCCCGACAGGGGCCACTGAAGCTTTCTTT.

The V gene is TRBV5-1, the J gene TRBJ1-2; D unresolved. This CDR3 region has 14 residues. V gave up 1 base and J gave up 2 bases, with 9 bases separating them. CDR1 and CDR2 (germline): SGHRS, YFSETQ. The CDR3 DNA reads TGCGCCAGCAGCTTGCAAACGGAGAACTATGGCTACACCTTC. Amino acid sequence: CASSLQTENYGYTF.

This chain connects TRBV18 to TRBJ1-1; D possibly corresponds to TRBD1 (5 bases). Germline CDR1 reads KGHSH; CDR2 reads LQKENI. The CDR3 contains 13 residues. V was shortened by 3 bases and J by 0 bases, with 5 bases between the two germline ends. This CDR3 reads CASSPGVNTEAFF. The DNA of the CDR3 is TGTGCCAGCTCACCGGGGGTGAACACTGAAGCTTTCTTT.

The table lists this clone with a count of one. The genes are TRBV28 and TRBJ2-7; 8 bases fit TRBD1. The V segment lost 4 bases and the J segment 4 bases; nucleotides outside the gene matches: 6. This CDR3 has 14 residues. Looked up from germline, CDR1 is MDHEN and CDR2 is SYDVKM. The CDR3 DNA is TGTGCCAGCAGTTCCGGGACAGGCAAGTACGAGCAGTACTTC. Its protein is CASSSGTGKYEQYF.

V and J are TRBV24-1 and TRBJ2-2; D might be TRBD1 (5 bases). Trimming left V 6 bases short and J 7 bases short, with 8 bases between. CDR1 is KGHDR, CDR2 SFDVKD, per germline. CDR3 length: 12 amino acids. The CDR3 bases are TGTGCCACCAGTCAGGGCTACGGGGAGCTGTTTTTT. It codes for CATSQGYGELFF.

V and J are TRBV10-2 and TRBJ2-1; 9 bases agree with TRBD1. The germline CDR1 and CDR2 sequences are WSHSY and SAAADI. The junction had 22 bases not matched to a gene; V was cut back by 0 bases and J by 7 bases. The CDR3 runs 21 residues. CDR3 in amino acids: CASSESYNLFKRDRAGNEQFF. CDR3 in DNA: TGCGCCAGCAGTGAGTCGTATAACCTATTTAAACGGGACAGGGCGGGTAATGAGCAGTTCTTC.

V is TRBV6-1 and J is TRBJ1-1; no clear D gene. Germline V gene sequence: CDR1 MNHNS, CDR2 SASEGT. The V gene lost 3 bases and the J gene lost 1 base, with 12 bases spanning the gap. This CDR3 comprises 15 residues. This chain's CDR3 is CASSDVFGRNTEAFF. Written as DNA, the CDR3 is TGTGCCAGCAGTGATGTTTTTGGGCGGAACACTGAAGCTTTCTTT.

The chain recombines TRBV5-6 with TRBJ1-2; D is uncertain. Germline loops: CDR1 SGHDT, CDR2 YYEEEE. Trimming removed 2 bases from V and 6 bases from J, with 5 bases in between. CDR3 length: 11 amino acids. DNA for the CDR3: TGTGCCAGCAGCTTATCCGATGGCTACACCTTC. This codes for CASSLSDGYTF.

This clone was seen a handful of times. The gene calls are TRBV29-1 and TRBJ1-1; 8 nucleotides align to TRBD1. V lost 6 bases, J lost 7 bases, and 19 bases stayed unmatched. The germline V gene has CDR1 SQVTM and CDR2 ANQGSEA. The CDR3 is made up of 16 amino acids. The CDR3, as DNA: TGCAGCGTCCGAATCGGACAGGGAGGGGGCTGGGGTGAAGCTTTCTTT. The encoded protein is CSVRIGQGGGWGEAFF.

J is TRBJ2-3 and V is TRBV20-1; no reliable D call. The V gene's germline CDR1 is DFQATT and CDR2 SNEGSKA (reference sequence). Trimming shortened V by 5 bases and J by 6 bases, and 9 bases separated the two germline ends. The CDR3 consists of 11 residues. The CDR3 sequence is CSAFKGDTQYF. The CDR3 nucleotides read TGCAGTGCTTTTAAAGGGGATACGCAGTATTTT.

V gene TRBV19 combines with J gene TRBJ2-1; tentatively, D is TRBD2 (5 bases). This CDR3 has 15 residues. With 4 bases removed from V and 0 bases from J, the gap between germline ends came to 10 bases. CDR1 LNHDA and CDR2 SQIVND come from the germline V gene (reference sequence). The CDR3 sequence: CASSKRISSYNEQFF. The DNA for the CDR3 is TGTGCCAGTAGTAAGCGGATAAGCTCCTACAATGAGCAGTTCTTC.

The rearrangement links TRBV12-5 to TRBJ2-1; no reliable D call. The V and J ends lost 2 bases and 9 bases respectively, with 20 bases between them. This CDR3 has 16 residues. CDR1 and CDR2 from the germline V gene are LGHNT and FRNRAP. DNA of the CDR3: TGTGCTAGTGGTTTGACTACTTTCGGTGTATTTGGTGAGCAGTTCTTC. Protein product: CASGLTTFGVFGEQFF.

The chain links TRBV27 to TRBJ1-2; no definite D call. The germline V gene encodes CDR1 MNHEY and CDR2 SMNVEV (reference sequence). The germline V and J ends were trimmed by 8 bases and 2 bases, with 9 bases remaining between them. CDR3 length: 12 residues. CDR3 DNA: TGTGCCAGCGGATATCAGAACTATGGCTACACCTTC. This encodes CASGYQNYGYTF.

Only a few counts were recorded for this clone. V gene TRBV7-2 combines with J gene TRBJ2-5; TRBD2 matches at 8 bases. This CDR3 spans 13 amino acids. Per germline, CDR1 SGHTA and CDR2 FQGNSA. Trimming took 5 bases from V and 14 from J; bases not matched to a gene: 13. CDR3 sequence reads: CASSPPPSGLPYF. The DNA of the CDR3 is TGTGCCAGCAGCCCACCCCCTAGCGGGCTACCCTACTTC.

The CDR3 here is CASSPGQAGNTIYF. In DNA, the CDR3 is TGTGCCAGCAGCCCGGGACAGGCGGGAAACACCATATATTTT. V gene TRBV5-6 combines with J gene TRBJ1-3, with 8 bases that match TRBD1. Per the germline V gene, CDR1 is SGHDT and CDR2 is YYEEEE. With V trimmed by 4 bases and J by 4 bases, 4 bases remained unmatched. The CDR3 runs to 14 residues.

The V call is TRBV15, the J call TRBJ1-1; a possible D gene is TRBD1 (6 bases). CDR3 length equals 14 residues. V was clipped by 2 bases and J by 0 bases, with 7 bases between them. The germline CDR1 and CDR2 sequences are LNHNV and YYDKDF (reference sequence). CDR3 bases: TGTGCCACCAGCAGAACAGGGATGAACACTGAAGCTTTCTTT. It translates to CATSRTGMNTEAFF. Looking up the rest from reference TRBV15 and TRBJ1-1 gives the full variable domain: DAMVIQNPRYQVTQFGKPVTLSCSQTLNHNVMYWYQQKSSQAPKLLFHYYDKDFNNEADTPDNFQSRRPNTSFCFLDIRSPGLGDTAMYLCATSRTGMNTEAFFGQGTRLTVV.

The CDR3 protein is CASSELSGGAYGYTF. In DNA, the CDR3 is TGTGCCAGCAGTGAGTTGTCAGGGGGCGCCTATGGCTACACCTTC. V and J are TRBV25-1 and TRBJ1-2; 8 nucleotides align to TRBD1. CDR1 MGHDK and CDR2 SYGVNS come from the germline V gene. V gave up 3 bases and J gave up 4 bases; unmatched junction bases: 7. The CDR3 is made up of 15 amino acids.

The CDR3 here is CASSPFDRTQLPLHF. The DNA of the CDR3 is TGTGCCAGCTCCCCTTTCGACAGGACTCAACTACCCCTCCACTTT. The chain carries TRBV18 and TRBJ1-6, with D possibly matching TRBD1 (6 bases). Trimming stripped 6 bases from V and 12 bases from J, with 21 bases between. From germline, CDR1 is KGHSH and CDR2 LQKENI. CDR3 size: 15 residues.

The chain is built from TRBV6-1 and TRBJ1-1; 7 bases agree with TRBD1. Trimming took 2 bases from V and 0 from J; bases not matched to a gene: 15. Germline CDR1 and CDR2: MNHNS and SASEGT. This CDR3 spans 19 amino acids. The CDR3: CASSERGLNRVAVNTEAFF. The CDR3 DNA follows: TGTGCCAGCAGTGAAAGGGGGCTGAACAGGGTCGCTGTGAACACTGAAGCTTTCTTT.

The rearrangement uses TRBV5-4 and TRBJ2-5; 10 bases line up with TRBD2. CDR3 length: 13 amino acids. V gave up 4 bases and J gave up 7 bases; unmatched junction bases: 4. Germline CDR1 reads SGHNT; CDR2 reads YYREEE (reference sequence). CDR3 nucleotide sequence: TGTGCCAGCAGCCAGCGGGAGGGGAGGACCCAGTACTTC. As protein: CASSQREGRTQYF.

Worth noting for this clone: Other nucleotide sequences from this sample produce the same CDR3. This chain links TRBV29-1 with TRBJ2-2; D perhaps matches TRBD1 (6 bases). CDR1 and CDR2 from the germline V gene are SQVTM and ANQGSEA. The CDR3 is made up of 12 amino acids. Trimming took off 5 bases at V and 7 bases at J, with 11 bases between the two ends. CDR3 sequence: CSVRQGIGELFF. CDR3 bases: TGCAGCGTTCGGCAGGGGATCGGGGAGCTGTTTTTT.

The chain combines TRBV6-1 with TRBJ1-5; D not certain. Germline CDR1 is MNHNS and CDR2 is SASEGT. With 4 bases removed from V and 0 bases from J, the gap between germline ends came to 13 bases. CDR3 length: 16 amino acids. This chain's CDR3 is CASSGSQTDSNQPQHF. CDR3 coding DNA: TGTGCCAGCAGTGGATCCCAGACGGATAGCAATCAGCCCCAGCATTTT.

V and J are TRBV2 and TRBJ1-4, with D uncertain. Trimming left V 6 bases short and J 8 bases short, with 7 bases between. The CDR3 consists of 11 residues. Germline-derived CDR1 and CDR2 are SNHLY and FYNNEI. The CDR3 nucleotides are TGTGCCAGCAGGGACGTAGAAAAACTGTTTTTT. This sequence encodes CASRDVEKLFF.

This rearrangement joins TRBV5-1 to TRBJ2-3; 9 nucleotides match TRBD1. V gave up 2 bases and J gave up 1 base; unmatched junction bases: 2. The CDR3 contains 15 residues. The V gene's germline CDR1 is SGHRS and CDR2 YFSETQ. In DNA form, the CDR3 reads TGCGCCAGCAGCTTAAGGACAGGGGGCACAGATACGCAGTATTTT. Protein product: CASSLRTGGTDTQYF.

The V and J genes are TRBV19 and TRBJ2-2, with D possibly TRBD2 on 6 matching bases. V gave up 1 base and J gave up 7 bases, with 10 bases separating them. This CDR3 has 14 amino acids. Germline V gene data show CDR1 as LNHDA and CDR2 as SQIVND (reference sequence). The CDR3 is CASSIVGDFGELFF. As DNA, the CDR3 is TGTGCCAGTAGTATAGTCGGGGACTTCGGGGAGCTGTTTTTT.

The V call is TRBV6-2 or TRBV6-3, the J call TRBJ2-1, with D perhaps TRBD1 (8 bases). Per germline, CDR1 MNHEY and CDR2 SVGEGT. This CDR3 is built from 15 residues. The V and J ends lost 6 bases and 3 bases respectively, with 15 bases between them. CDR3 nucleotide sequence: TGTGCCAGCAGCCGAGCGGGACAGGACTACAATGAGCAGTTCTTC. This codes for CASSRAGQDYNEQFF.

This clone was detected only a few times. The J gene is TRBJ1-4, the V gene TRBV19; D not certain. Deletions cut 6 bases from V and 10 bases from J, with 9 bases between. CDR1 is LNHDA, CDR2 SQIVND, per germline (reference sequence). CDR3 length: 11 amino acids. CDR3 DNA sequence: TGTGCCAGTAGGGCATTGGGAAAACTGTTTTTT. This sequence encodes CASRALGKLFF.